This entry is about one T cell receptor (beta chain). The CDR3 is made up of 15 amino acids. The ends lost 2 bases at V and 7 bases at J; junction bases unmatched: 8. Germline values: CDR1 SGHDT, CDR2 YYEEEE. This sample is part of a study of blood T cell repertoires in COVID-19. Study context: The samples span acute and convalescent COVID-19 from the United States, Italy and Spain.

TCRdb keeps only in-frame clones here, not all; method: immunoSEQ multiplex PCR. The sample lists some 500,000 clones; roughly nine tenths were seen once. This TCR was sampled from a woman aged 45 to 65 with COVID-19, enrolled during active disease. Sequencing was done on a sample of peripheral blood. The V call is TRBV5-6, the J call TRBJ2-4, with 8 bases identical to TRBD1. The CDR3 protein is CASSFGFTGGNIQYF. In DNA form, the CDR3 reads TGTGCCAGCAGCTTTGGATTTACAGGGGGGAACATTCAGTACTTC. Drawing the rest from reference TRBV5-6 and TRBJ2-4, the complete variable domain is DAGVTQSPTHLIKTRGQQVTLRCSPKSGHDTVSWYQQALGQGPQFIFQYYEEEERQRGNFPDRFSGHQFPNYSSELNVNALLLGDSALYLCASSFGFTGGNIQYFGAGTRLSVL.